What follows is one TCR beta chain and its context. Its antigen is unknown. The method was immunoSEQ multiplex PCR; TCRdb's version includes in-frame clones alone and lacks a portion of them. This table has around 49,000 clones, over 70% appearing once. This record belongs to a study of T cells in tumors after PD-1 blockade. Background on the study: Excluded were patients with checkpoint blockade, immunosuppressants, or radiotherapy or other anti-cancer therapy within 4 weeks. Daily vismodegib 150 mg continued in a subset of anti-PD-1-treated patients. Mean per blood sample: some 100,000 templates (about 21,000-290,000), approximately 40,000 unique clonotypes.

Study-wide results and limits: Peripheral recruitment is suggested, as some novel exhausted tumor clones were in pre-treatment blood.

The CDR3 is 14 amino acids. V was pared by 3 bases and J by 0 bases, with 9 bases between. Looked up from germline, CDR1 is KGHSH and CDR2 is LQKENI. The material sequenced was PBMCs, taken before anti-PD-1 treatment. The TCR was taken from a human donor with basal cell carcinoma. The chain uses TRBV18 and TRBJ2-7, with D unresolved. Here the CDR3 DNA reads TGTGCCAGCTCACCTATGCAAAGCTCCTACGAGCAGTACTTC. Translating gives CASSPMQSSYEQYF.